Given below is one TCR beta chain in context. A junction boundary mismatches the germline segment, possibly from a read error. Donors were healthy Caucasian individuals from Russia aged about 6 to 95. The sample originates from a study of blood T cells in healthy people across ages. Through a sample-barcoded 5' primer and a J-beta primer mix, a second PCR was run for roughly 7 to 12 cycles. TCRdb processed the 5' RACE reads anew with MiXCR; each CDR3 protein has one entry. The top ten clones hold roughly 24% of a sample with about 580,000 distinct CDR3 sequences, roughly 43% of them seen once. Sequencing used blood. This clonotype was obtained from an elderly man in good health.

CDR3 region: CTSSWGDRGYEQYF. The CDR3 coding sequence is TGTACCAGCAGCTGGGGGGACAGAGGCTACGAGCAGTACTTC. V and J are TRBV7-9 and TRBJ2-5; D may be TRBD1 (7 bases). The end of the DNA fits TRBJ2-7 better, so the J call may be wrong. The germline V gene encodes CDR1 SEHNR and CDR2 FQNEAQ (reference sequence). The CDR3 is 14 amino acids.